This T cell receptor beta chain derives from a study of T cells in Graves' hyperthyroidism and ophthalmopathy. Broader study findings: A model using 13 V-J features told ophthalmopathy apart from stable hyperthyroidism.

The V gene's germline CDR1 is MGHRA and CDR2 YSYEKL. The V and J ends lost 2 bases and 0 bases respectively, with 10 bases between them. CDR3 length: 15 residues. This clonotype showed up just a few times. Its cognate antigen is unknown. Amplification yielded TCR beta CDR3 regions, with RNA transcripts as the source. The TCR CDR3 first-round RT-PCR relied on the HTBI primer set. TCRdb recomputed calls from the multiplex PCR reads with MiXCR, one row per CDR3 protein. The sample yields roughly 800,000 distinct CDR3 sequences, more than 30% seen once. This TCR derives from a man aged 18 to 35 with Graves' hyperthyroidism. The chain has TRBV4-1 and TRBJ1-1; maybe TRBD1 (6 bases). Source material: blood. The CDR3 DNA reads as TGCGCCAGCAGCCAACAAGGACAGATGAACACTGAAGCTTTCTTT. Amino acids: CASSQQGQMNTEAFF.